This T cell receptor (beta chain) was retrieved from a study of CD8 T cells in Susac syndrome. V was trimmed by 0 bases and J by 0 bases, leaving 6 bases between them. In germline, CDR1 is SGHDN, CDR2 FVKESK. The CDR3 loop spans 15 amino acids. TCR beta from blood CD8+ and CD4+ T cells was sequenced. Reverse transcription of about 0.45 to 1 ug RNA was carried out with random hexamers. Via MiXCR, TCRdb re-called the immunoSEQ multiplex PCR reads, giving one row per CDR3 protein. The data show fewer than 85,000 distinct CDR3 sequences, approximately 95% seen once. The sequenced sample was CD8+ T cells from PBMCs. The TCR comes from a human donor with Susac syndrome. The chain links TRBV14 to TRBJ1-3; D is undetermined. CDR3 region: CASSQDLFSGNTIYF. In DNA form, the CDR3 reads TGTGCCAGCAGCCAAGATCTATTCTCTGGAAACACCATATATTTT.